One sample yielded the 27 T cell receptor beta chains listed below, sequenced in a study of T cell clonotyping in hematopoietic cell transplantation. Data came from immunoSEQ multiplex PCR; TCRdb stores just in-frame clones and leaves some out. The table shows approximately 9,000 clones, with roughly 90% occurring only once. Stated time point: recipient sample about 28 days before transplant, after cytoreduction. Sequences were derived from peripheral blood mononuclear cells, sampled before stem cell transplant. The receptor source for this set is a woman aged 60-75 years with acute myeloid leukemia. Some clones in this sample may be carry-over from other donors' samples.

The CDR3 DNA reads as TGTGCCAGCAGTATAAACTCTGGAAACACCATATATTTT. The encoded protein is CASSINSGNTIYF. The chain has TRBV5-5 and TRBJ1-3; no definite D call. Germline CDR1 is SGHKS and CDR2 is YYEKEE (reference sequence). Trimming left V 5 bases short and J 0 bases short, with 6 bases between. CDR3 length: 13 amino acids.

This chain links TRBV30 with TRBJ2-5; the D is unclear. The CDR3 length is 11 residues. The V gene's germline CDR1 is GTSNPN and CDR2 SVGIG (reference sequence). Trimming pared 3 bases from V and 2 bases from J, leaving 4 bases between. This CDR3 is CAWRRQETQYF. CDR3 bases: TGTGCCTGGAGAAGACAAGAGACCCAGTACTTC.

This clone appeared a few times. The gene calls are TRBV30 and TRBJ2-4; unclear D gene. V dropped 3 bases and J dropped 1 base, with 13 bases sitting between them. CDR3 length: 15 amino acids. Germline V gives CDR1 GTSNPN, CDR2 SVGIG (reference sequence). CDR3 nucleotides: TGTGCCTGGAGCCCAGGTGGGAATGCCAAAAACATTCAGTACTTC. It is translated as CAWSPGGNAKNIQYF.

This chain's CDR3 is CASSNTGQGNYGYTF. The DNA of the CDR3 is TGTGCCAGTAGTAATACTGGACAGGGTAACTATGGCTACACCTTC. The rearrangement uses TRBV19 and TRBJ1-2; 8 nucleotides match TRBD1. The CDR3 loop spans 15 amino acids. V dropped 4 bases and J dropped 1; count of bases not matched to a gene: 5. The germline V gene encodes CDR1 LNHDA and CDR2 SQIVND (reference sequence).

This rearrangement joins TRBV2 to TRBJ2-1, with 12 bases aligning to TRBD2. Trimming cost V 3 bases and J 7 bases; bases outside gene matches: 7. Germline V gene data show CDR1 as SNHLY and CDR2 as FYNNEI. The CDR3 is 16 amino acids. The CDR3 region is CASSENLAGGGNEQFF. The CDR3 DNA is TGTGCCAGCAGTGAGAATCTAGCGGGAGGGGGGAATGAGCAGTTCTTC.

The rearrangement links TRBV5-4 to TRBJ2-2; unclear D gene. Germline V gene lookup returns CDR1 SGHNT and CDR2 YYREEE (reference sequence). Trimming took off 4 bases at V and 1 base at J, with 8 bases between the two ends. This CDR3 is 14 amino acids long. CDR3 region: CASSRWVNTGELFF. In DNA, the CDR3 is TGTGCCAGCAGCCGGTGGGTGAACACCGGGGAGCTGTTTTTT. The entire variable domain, with the rest obtained from reference TRBV5-4 and TRBJ2-2, is as follows: ETGVTQSPTHLIKTRGQQVTLRCSSQSGHNTVSWYQQALGQGPQFIFQYYREEENGRGNFPPRFSGLQFPNYSSELNVNALELDDSALYLCASSRWVNTGELFFGEGSRLTVL.

V gene TRBV19 combines with J gene TRBJ1-5, with TRBD1 matching 12 bases. Germline V CDR1 and CDR2: LNHDA, SQIVND (reference sequence). Trimming took 3 bases from V and 6 from J; bases not matched to a gene: 15. This CDR3 is built from 19 residues. The DNA of the CDR3 is TGTGCCAGTAGTATCCATGGGACAGGGGGCTTATTAGGTCGTCAGCCCCAGCATTTT. Translating gives CASSIHGTGGLLGRQPQHF.

The count of this clone is one. CDR3 residues: CSVDSGTGGTETQYF. For the CDR3, the DNA is TGCAGCGTTGATTCCGGGACAGGGGGCACAGAGACCCAGTACTTC. This chain joins TRBV29-1 and TRBJ2-5; 12 positions match TRBD1. Germline-derived CDR1 and CDR2 are SQVTM and ANQGSEA. This CDR3 has 15 residues. With V trimmed by 3 bases and J by 4 bases, 6 bases remained unmatched.

CDR3: CASSPGHLTYEQYV. In DNA, the CDR3 is TGTGCCAGCAGTCCGGGACACCTGACCTACGAGCAGTACGTC. The rearrangement joins TRBV27 to TRBJ2-7, with a weak D call TRBD1 (6 bases). From germline, CDR1 is MNHEY and CDR2 SMNVEV (reference sequence). Trimming stripped 5 bases from V and 2 bases from J, with 13 bases between. The CDR3 sequence is 14 residues long.

The chain uses TRBV29-1 and TRBJ2-1; unclear D gene. The CDR3 loop spans 12 amino acids. With 5 bases removed from V and 4 bases from J, the gap between germline ends came to 9 bases. Germline V gene lookup returns CDR1 SQVTM and CDR2 ANQGSEA. Here the CDR3 reads CSVRQVYNEQFF. In DNA, the CDR3 is TGCAGCGTTCGTCAGGTATACAATGAGCAGTTCTTC.

The chain combines TRBV7-2 with TRBJ2-7, with 8 bases aligning to TRBD2. This CDR3 has 15 residues. CDR1 is SGHTA and CDR2 is FQGNSA in the germline V gene. With 3 bases clipped from V and 4 bases from J, the junction kept 8 bases outside the gene matches. This chain's CDR3 is CASSLDGRALYEQYV. DNA of the CDR3: TGTGCCAGCAGCTTGGACGGGAGGGCCCTTTACGAGCAGTACGTC.

This chain connects TRBV5-1 to TRBJ2-1; 8 nucleotides match TRBD2. This CDR3 is built from 18 residues. Germline CDR1 reads SGHRS; CDR2 reads YFSETQ. Losses at the gene ends were 0 bases for V and 0 bases for J; bases not matched to a gene: 8. CDR3 protein: CASSLATTSESSYNEQFF. The CDR3 DNA reads as TGCGCCAGCAGCTTGGCGACGACTAGCGAAAGCTCCTACAATGAGCAGTTCTTC.

For the CDR3, the DNA is TGTGCCAGCAGTCCAGTAGCGGGGTACGAGCAGTACGTC. Translation: CASSPVAGYEQYV. The chain employs TRBV6-5 and TRBJ2-7; 8 positions agree with TRBD2. From germline, CDR1 is MNHEY and CDR2 SVGAGI. V lost 5 bases to trimming and J lost 4 bases; unmatched junction nucleotides: 4. CDR3 size: 13 residues.

This chain links TRBV15 with TRBJ2-6; 10 bases align to TRBD2. V was pared by 5 bases and J by 4 bases, with 8 bases of the junction left unmatched. Per germline, CDR1 LNHNV and CDR2 YYDKDF (reference sequence). The CDR3 is 17 residues long. CDR3: CATSPGLAVSGANVLTF. The DNA for the CDR3 is TGTGCCACCAGCCCCGGACTAGCGGTATCGGGGGCCAACGTCCTGACTTTC.

This clone was detected only a few times. The genes are TRBV5-1 and TRBJ1-3, with 9 bases fitting TRBD1. Trimming took 4 bases from V and 0 from J; bases not matched to a gene: 5. CDR1 and CDR2 (germline): SGHRS, YFSETQ. The CDR3 length is 16 residues. As DNA, the CDR3 is TGCGCCAGCAGCAGTGCGACAGGGGGCTCTGGAAACACCATATATTTT. It yields the protein CASSSATGGSGNTIYF.

In its sample, this clone was seen once. This chain joins TRBV30 and TRBJ1-4, with no clear D. Germline V gene data show CDR1 as GTSNPN and CDR2 as SVGIG (reference sequence). V gave up 6 bases and J gave up 6 bases, with 8 bases separating them. This CDR3 has 11 amino acids. The CDR3 DNA reads TGTGCCTGTTCGGAGTATGAAAAACTGTTTTTT. It is translated as CACSEYEKLFF.

The table lists this clone with a few counts. This CDR3 reads CASSPSRSGYNEQFF. The CDR3 DNA follows: TGTGCCAGCAGCCCCTCGCGGAGCGGATACAATGAGCAGTTCTTC. This sequence joins TRBV7-3 and TRBJ2-1; weak D call: TRBD2 (5 bases). V lost 5 bases, J lost 4 bases, and 15 bases lay in between. Germline loops: CDR1 SGHTA, CDR2 FQGTGA. The CDR3 sequence is 15 residues long.

This chain uses TRBV6-5 with TRBJ2-5; 8 bases are shared with TRBD1. The CDR3 totals 14 residues. The germline gives CDR1 MNHEY, CDR2 SVGAGI. V lost 2 bases to trimming and J lost 5 bases; unmatched junction nucleotides: 4. The CDR3 bases are TGTGCCAGCAGTTACGGACAGGGTGGGGAGACCCAGTACTTC. Translated, it gives CASSYGQGGETQYF.

CDR3 DNA sequence: TGTGCCAGCAGCTTAGCCCTATTTCCTGAAGCTTTCTTT. Translated, it gives CASSLALFPEAFF. V gene TRBV7-9 combines with J gene TRBJ1-1; D is unresolved. There are 13 residues in the CDR3. Per the germline V gene, CDR1 is SEHNR and CDR2 is FQNEAQ (reference sequence). Trimming took off 0 bases at V and 6 bases at J, with 8 bases between the two ends.

The chain carries TRBV19 and TRBJ2-4, with D possibly being TRBD1 or TRBD2 (5 bases each). Germline CDR1 and CDR2: LNHDA and SQIVND (reference sequence). The CDR3 is 15 amino acids. The V and J ends lost 5 bases and 8 bases respectively, with 19 bases between them. The CDR3 DNA is TGTGCCAGTAGTCAATCTCGGGGCAGGTTGGACATTCAGTACTTC. It encodes CASSQSRGRLDIQYF.

This CDR3 is CASRGAGTGASNYGYTF. CDR3 bases: TGCGCCAGCAGGGGGGCCGGGACAGGGGCCTCCAACTATGGCTACACCTTC. V usage is TRBV4-3 and J usage is TRBJ1-2; TRBD1 matches 10 bases. The CDR3 consists of 17 residues. CDR1 is LGHNA and CDR2 is YSLEER in the germline V gene. J lost 2 bases, V lost 6 bases, and 12 bases had no gene match.

The rearrangement joins TRBV10-1 to TRBJ2-5; D might be TRBD1 or TRBD2, each matching 5 bases. V was shortened by 2 bases and J by 4 bases, with 8 bases between the two germline ends. Germline CDR1 reads WNHNN; CDR2 reads SYGVQD (reference sequence). This CDR3 comprises 13 residues. Written as DNA, the CDR3 is TGCGCCAGCAGTGAGGGGGCGGGAGAGACCCAGTACTTC. Protein sequence: CASSEGAGETQYF.

This rearrangement joins TRBV18 to TRBJ1-2; the D is unclear. Germline V gives CDR1 KGHSH, CDR2 LQKENI. V was pared by 0 bases and J by 8 bases, with 10 bases between. The CDR3 totals 13 residues. The CDR3 protein is CASSPPGGTGYTF. The CDR3 nucleotides are TGTGCCAGCTCACCACCGGGAGGTACCGGCTACACCTTC.

In nucleotides, the CDR3 is TGTGCCAGCAGGCCGGGACAGGGGCGAGGTGAGACAGATACGCAGTATTTT. Protein product: CASRPGQGRGETDTQYF. The chain employs TRBV27 and TRBJ2-3, with TRBD1 identical over 10 bases. V trimming: 6 bases; J trimming: 3 bases; junction bases outside the gene matches: 12. The CDR3 runs 17 residues. Germline V CDR1 and CDR2: MNHEY, SMNVEV (reference sequence).

The V gene is TRBV9, the J gene TRBJ1-4; no reliable D call. CDR3 length: 13 amino acids. V shed 4 bases and J shed 5 bases, with 9 bases lying between them. The germline CDR1 and CDR2 sequences are SGDLS and YYNGEE. The CDR3 region is CASSSPGNEKLFF. CDR3 in DNA: TGTGCCAGCAGCTCCCCGGGAAATGAAAAACTGTTTTTT.

CDR3 DNA: TGTGCCAGCAGCTCTAGGGCTGGCTACACCTTC. It yields the protein CASSSRAGYTF. The genes are TRBV11-2 and TRBJ1-2, with D hard to call. The CDR3 is made up of 11 amino acids. The V gene lost 4 bases and the J gene lost 7 bases, with 7 bases spanning the gap. Germline V gives CDR1 SGHAT, CDR2 FQNNGV.

The chain couples TRBV29-1 to TRBJ2-1, with 9 bases that match TRBD2. Germline V gene sequence: CDR1 SQVTM, CDR2 ANQGSEA. This CDR3 region has 13 residues. The trim removed 3 bases at V and 5 bases at J, leaving 2 bases unmatched. The CDR3, as DNA: TGCAGCGTTGAGCCTAGCGGGAACAATGAGCAGTTCTTC. It yields the protein CSVEPSGNNEQFF.